These 27 T cell receptor beta chains came from one sample sequenced in a study of T cell responses to AZD1222 COVID-19 vaccine. Using immunoSEQ multiplex PCR, the repertoire was profiled, and TCRdb retains in-frame clones only, with some absent. Among about 100,000 clones listed, 75% to 95% were seen once. Sequenced material: peripheral blood, taken 28 days after the second AZD1222 dose. All receptors derive from an adult who received the AZD1222 COVID-19 vaccine.

The chain recombines TRBV2 with TRBJ1-3, with D hard to call. This CDR3 is built from 12 residues. Germline V lookup: CDR1 SNHLY, CDR2 FYNNEI. V was shortened by 5 bases and J by 8 bases, with 10 bases between the two germline ends. The CDR3 loop is CASSRDLYTIYF. CDR3 sequence (DNA): TGTGCCAGCAGTCGAGATCTGTACACCATATATTTT.

The CDR3 nucleotides read TGTGCCAGCAGTTACATAGCGGGGGTGAGCTCCTACAATGAGCAGTTCTTC. It yields the protein CASSYIAGVSSYNEQFF. The chain employs TRBV6-2 or TRBV6-3 and TRBJ2-1; 9 bases agree with TRBD2. This CDR3 region has 17 residues. With 2 bases clipped from V and 0 bases from J, the junction kept 5 bases outside the gene matches. Germline V lookup: CDR1 MNHEY, CDR2 SVGEGT.

The chain couples TRBV2 to TRBJ2-5; TRBD1 matches at 7 bases. The V and J ends lost 2 bases and 3 bases, in that order; junction bases with no gene match: 18. The CDR3 loop spans 19 amino acids. CDR1 is SNHLY, CDR2 FYNNEI, per germline. The CDR3 loop is CASSEWGQRRLIPEETQYF. Written as DNA, the CDR3 is TGTGCCAGCAGTGAATGGGGACAGAGACGATTGATCCCCGAAGAGACCCAGTACTTC.

The chain is built from TRBV12-3 or TRBV12-4 and TRBJ1-6; unclear D gene. Trimming took off 2 bases at V and 14 bases at J, with 10 bases between the two ends. The CDR3 length is 12 residues. CDR3 bases: TGTGCCAGCAGTTTAAGACGATCAGCCCTCCACTTT. Translation: CASSLRRSALHF.

This chain joins TRBV29-1 and TRBJ2-5, with D possibly being TRBD1 or TRBD2 (5 bases each). Germline V gives CDR1 SQVTM, CDR2 ANQGSEA. The CDR3 length is 13 residues. In DNA form, the CDR3 reads TGCGGGGGATATTCCTTGGGTTGGGAGACCCAGTACTTC. Translated: CGGYSLGWETQYF.

J is TRBJ2-1 and V is TRBV21-1; TRBD2 is the table's D call, not checked against the DNA. TRBV21-1 is termed a pseudogene. The CDR3 extends over 20 amino acids. In DNA, the CDR3 is TGTGCCAGCAGCAAAGTGGGTCGAAAAAGTACGAGGCCCGAGCGGGATGAGCAGTTCTTC. The encoded protein is CASSKVGRKSTRPERDEQFF.

This sequence joins TRBV28 and TRBJ2-2; no reliable D call. There are 13 residues in the CDR3. With 3 bases removed from V and 8 bases from J, the gap between germline ends came to 10 bases. Germline lookup yields CDR1 MDHEN and CDR2 SYDVKM. DNA of the CDR3: TGTGCCAGCAGTTTGATCCAAAGAGGGGAGCTGTTTTTT. This encodes CASSLIQRGELFF.

CDR3 sequence (DNA): TGTGCCAGCAGCTTAGTAGGGACCGGGGGCGGGGAGACCCAGTACTTC. Protein sequence: CASSLVGTGGGETQYF. V and J are TRBV7-2 and TRBJ2-5; D might be TRBD1 or TRBD2, each matching 6 bases. Germline CDR1 is SGHTA and CDR2 is FQGNSA. V gave up 1 base and J gave up 5 bases, with 17 bases separating them. There are 16 residues in the CDR3.

The V gene is TRBV20-1, the J gene TRBJ1-4, with D hard to call. Between the trimmed V and J ends, which lost 3 bases and 3 bases, there was a span of 11 bases. Germline V gene sequence: CDR1 DFQATT, CDR2 SNEGSKA (reference sequence). The CDR3 is made up of 14 amino acids. The CDR3 protein is CSASPGGPNEKLFF. The CDR3 nucleotides are TGCAGTGCTAGTCCGGGAGGGCCTAATGAAAAACTGTTTTTT.

This rearrangement joins TRBV5-8 to TRBJ2-7, with 13 bases identical to TRBD2. This CDR3 is 17 amino acids long. The germline CDR1 and CDR2 sequences are SGHTS and YDEGEE. Trimming cost V 3 bases and J 1 base; bases outside gene matches: 7. The CDR3 here is CASSSGLAGLISYEQYF. DNA for the CDR3: TGTGCCAGCAGCTCGGGACTAGCGGGGCTAATTTCCTACGAGCAGTACTTC.

CDR3 residues: CASSLWGDSSYEQYF. The DNA for the CDR3 is TGTGCCAGCAGCTTGTGGGGAGACAGCTCCTACGAGCAGTACTTC. The chain links TRBV7-9 to TRBJ2-7; D is possibly TRBD1 or TRBD2 (5 bases each). Trimming stripped 3 bases from V and 0 bases from J, with 12 bases between. The CDR3 extends over 15 amino acids. CDR1 SEHNR and CDR2 FQNEAQ come from the germline V gene (reference sequence).

The rearrangement links TRBV21-1 to TRBJ1-1; TRBD1, as called in the table, went unchecked against the DNA. TRBV21-1 counts as a pseudogene. The CDR3 runs to 14 residues. CDR3 nucleotide sequence: TGTGCCCACCAGGGGGCCAGGGCGAACACTGAAGCTTTCTTT. Amino acids: CAHQGARANTEAFF.

The V and J genes are TRBV15 and TRBJ1-5; no clear D gene. The CDR3 extends over 13 amino acids. V gave up 8 bases and J gave up 4 bases, with 12 bases separating them. Germline V lookup: CDR1 LNHNV, CDR2 YYDKDF (reference sequence). The CDR3 region has the DNA TGTGCCACCGCGTTGGTAAAAAATCAGCCCCAGCATTTT. Translating it yields CATALVKNQPQHF.

The table lists this clone with a count of one. The chain uses TRBV5-1 and TRBJ1-5; 7 positions match TRBD1. The CDR3 extends over 15 amino acids. The V segment lost 4 bases and the J segment 3 bases; nucleotides outside the gene matches: 7. Germline loops: CDR1 SGHRS, CDR2 YFSETQ. CDR3 in amino acids: CASSPGTATNQPQHF. Here the CDR3 DNA reads TGCGCCAGCAGCCCTGGGACAGCGACCAATCAGCCCCAGCATTTT.

DNA for the CDR3: TGTGCCAGCAGCTTTGACGACAGGCCCACCGGGGAGCTGTTTTTT. Its translation: CASSFDDRPTGELFF. The V call is TRBV7-2, the J call TRBJ2-2, with a possible D match to TRBD1 (6 bases). The ends were cut back, 3 bases at V and 4 bases at J, with 12 bases in the middle. The length of the CDR3 is 15 residues. CDR1 and CDR2 from the germline V gene are SGHTA and FQGNSA.

The chain combines TRBV6-5 with TRBJ2-1; D might be TRBD1 (5 bases). The CDR3 has 15 amino acids. In germline, CDR1 is MNHEY, CDR2 SVGAGI. Trimming took 2 bases from V and 4 from J, leaving 12 bases between them. CDR3 DNA sequence: TGTGCCAGCAGTTACCGCCAGGGTAAATACAATGAGCAGTTCTTC. It specifies CASSYRQGKYNEQFF.

This clone was seen more than once but under ten times. This rearrangement joins TRBV11-2 to TRBJ2-2; 7 positions agree with TRBD1. The germline gives CDR1 SGHAT, CDR2 FQNNGV. The CDR3 covers 18 residues. Trimming took 5 bases from V and 2 from J; bases not matched to a gene: 14. CDR3 DNA sequence: TGTGCCAGCAGCACCCATAGAACCGGGACAGACAACACCGGGGAGCTGTTTTTT. It specifies CASSTHRTGTDNTGELFF.

V is TRBV28 and J is TRBJ1-2; a weak D match, TRBD1 (6 bases). V was cut by 2 bases and J by 3 bases, with 10 bases left in between. The CDR3 extends over 14 amino acids. Germline V lookup: CDR1 MDHEN, CDR2 SYDVKM. The chain's CDR3 is CASSLRTGHYGYTF. The CDR3 DNA follows: TGTGCCAGCAGTTTACGTACAGGGCACTATGGCTACACCTTC.

For the CDR3, the DNA is TGTGCCAGCAGTTACAAAGTCGGTAATTCACCCCTCCACTTT. Protein product: CASSYKVGNSPLHF. The chain employs TRBV6-5 and TRBJ1-6, with no clear D. This CDR3 is built from 14 residues. The germline V gene has CDR1 MNHEY and CDR2 SVGAGI. The V and J ends lost 2 bases and 6 bases respectively, with 8 bases between them.

In nucleotides, the CDR3 is TGTGCCAGCACCCTGGCATTAGATACGCAGTATTTT. Protein product: CASTLALDTQYF. The V gene is TRBV12-3 or TRBV12-4, the J gene TRBJ2-3; the D is unclear. The CDR3 has 12 residues. With 7 bases removed from V and 5 bases from J, the gap between germline ends came to 10 bases.

The genes are TRBV9 and TRBJ2-3; D remains unclear. The CDR3 totals 14 residues. The V end was cut by 0 bases, the J end by 0 bases, with 5 bases between. Per germline, CDR1 SGDLS and CDR2 YYNGEE. The CDR3 bases are TGTGCCAGCAGCGTAGCCGGGAGCACAGATACGCAGTATTTT. Protein product: CASSVAGSTDTQYF.

The chain combines TRBV29-1 with TRBJ1-1; 8 positions agree with TRBD1. V was clipped by 6 bases and J by 1 base; unmatched bases: 1. CDR3 length equals 12 residues. Germline V gene lookup returns CDR1 SQVTM and CDR2 ANQGSEA. CDR3 nucleotides: TGCAGCGTCGGGACAGGGAACACTGAAGCTTTCTTT. This sequence encodes CSVGTGNTEAFF.

CDR3 DNA: TGTGCCACCAGCAGAGGACCGGGACAAGAAGCTTTCTTT. Translating gives CATSRGPGQEAFF. This chain joins TRBV15 and TRBJ1-1, with D possibly TRBD1 on 6 matching bases. V lost 1 base to trimming and J lost 8 bases, with 11 bases between them. The CDR3 runs to 13 residues. Germline V gives CDR1 LNHNV, CDR2 YYDKDF (reference sequence). Together with reference TRBV15 and TRBJ1-1, the CDR3 gives the full variable domain: DAMVIQNPRYQVTQFGKPVTLSCSQTLNHNVMYWYQQKSSQAPKLLFHYYDKDFNNEADTPDNFQSRRPNTSFCFLDIRSPGLGDTAMYLCATSRGPGQEAFFGQGTRLTVV.

A single count supports this clone. The J gene is TRBJ2-2, the V gene TRBV7-2, with TRBD2 matching over 11 bases. The germline CDR1 and CDR2 sequences are SGHTA and FQGNSA. The ends lost 5 bases at V and 6 bases at J; junction bases unmatched: 8. The CDR3 is 16 residues long. The CDR3 sequence is CASSPRLAGRPGELFF. The CDR3 nucleotides read TGTGCCAGCAGCCCCCGACTAGCGGGACGACCCGGGGAGCTGTTTTTT.

The J gene is TRBJ1-4, the V gene TRBV2; maybe TRBD1 (6 bases). CDR1 is SNHLY and CDR2 is FYNNEI in the germline V gene. V was shortened by 6 bases and J by 4 bases, with 33 bases between the two germline ends. The CDR3 is 21 residues long. This chain's CDR3 is CASRSPPGSGPGVADNEKLFF. DNA for the CDR3: TGTGCCAGCAGAAGCCCCCCAGGATCGGGACCAGGGGTAGCAGATAATGAAAAACTGTTTTTT.

This chain links TRBV7-2 with TRBJ1-3; 9 bases are a match to TRBD1. CDR1 is SGHTA and CDR2 is FQGNSA in the germline V gene. The CDR3 spans 17 residues. V shed 5 bases and J 4 bases; nucleotides not matched to a gene: 12. The DNA of the CDR3 is TGTGCCAGCAGCCCCGGGACAGGGACACCGGGAGGAAACACCATATATTTT. Its protein product is CASSPGTGTPGGNTIYF.

This clone has only one observation. The V gene is TRBV7-2, the J gene TRBJ2-3; D is unclear. CDR3 length: 15 amino acids. Trimming pared 5 bases from V and 0 bases from J, leaving 12 bases between. Germline V gives CDR1 SGHTA, CDR2 FQGNSA. Written as DNA, the CDR3 is TGTGCCAGCAGCCCCGATTACCTTAGCACAGATACGCAGTATTTT. Residues: CASSPDYLSTDTQYF.